This T cell receptor (beta chain) was identified in a study of T cell responses to AZD1222 COVID-19 vaccine. Regarding this clone: Its specificity is unknown.

This CDR3 spans 15 amino acids. The trim removed 5 bases at V and 6 bases at J, leaving 9 bases unmatched. The germline V gene encodes CDR1 SGHVS and CDR2 FNYEAQ. Study-wide points: Seropositive AZD1222 recipients at baseline numbered only five or six.

Profiled with immunoSEQ multiplex PCR; TCRdb holds only in-frame clones, not every one. The data contain over 95,000 clones, approximately 90% of them singletons. Here the sequenced sample was peripheral blood, taken 28 days after the second AZD1222 dose. The sequence was collected from an adult who received the AZD1222 COVID-19 vaccine. The rearrangement joins TRBV7-6 to TRBJ1-4, with 7 positions matching TRBD1. CDR3 DNA sequence: TGTGCCAGCAGCGCCGCCGGGACAGTCGATGAAAAACTGTTTTTT. As protein: CASSAAGTVDEKLFF.